One sample yielded the 30 T cell receptor beta chains listed below, sequenced in a study of blood T cell repertoires in COVID-19. Here immunoSEQ multiplex PCR was the method, and the copy in TCRdb shows in-frame clones only, minus some. The repertoire consists of fewer than 100,000 clones, with almost 85% occurring once and the leading ten covering around 10%. Sequencing was performed on peripheral blood. The receptors here all came from a man aged 45-65 years with acute or convalescent COVID-19.

The J gene is TRBJ2-3, the V gene TRBV4-1; possible D gene TRBD1, 6 bases. This CDR3 is built from 17 residues. In germline, CDR1 is MGHRA, CDR2 YSYEKL. V was cut by 0 bases and J by 5 bases, with 18 bases left in between. DNA for the CDR3: TGCGCCAGCAGCCAAGATCGTGGGGGCCCGATTATAGATACGCAGTATTTT. Amino acid sequence: CASSQDRGGPIIDTQYF.

The table lists this clone with a few counts. This chain uses TRBV5-4 with TRBJ1-1; D gene ambiguous. This CDR3 spans 14 amino acids. Germline CDR1 reads SGHNT; CDR2 reads YYREEE (reference sequence). V was clipped by 2 bases and J by 5 bases, with 13 bases between them. In nucleotides, the CDR3 is TGTGCCAGCAGCTTAGGCACGGGAAGTACTGAAGCTTTCTTT. This encodes CASSLGTGSTEAFF.

This rearrangement joins TRBV28 to TRBJ1-3; D gene unclear. Germline lookup yields CDR1 MDHEN and CDR2 SYDVKM. The CDR3 contains 15 residues. Trimming removed 7 bases at V and 0 bases at J, with 13 bases between. CDR3 sequence (DNA): TGTGCCAGCACCGCATTCCGGGGCTCTGGAAACACCATATATTTT. It is translated as CASTAFRGSGNTIYF.

The chain couples TRBV6-1 to TRBJ1-1; a possible D gene is TRBD1 (6 bases). Trimming removed 2 bases from V and 6 bases from J, with 13 bases in between. The CDR3 consists of 14 residues. Per germline, CDR1 MNHNS and CDR2 SASEGT. The CDR3 DNA reads as TGTGCCAGCAGTGAATATGGGACAAGAGCTGAAGCTTTCTTT. Residues: CASSEYGTRAEAFF.

The rearrangement links TRBV5-4 to TRBJ2-1, with 7 bases identical to TRBD1. CDR1 and CDR2 from the germline V gene are SGHNT and YYREEE (reference sequence). The CDR3 has 16 amino acids. With V trimmed by 0 bases and J by 4 bases, 7 bases remained unmatched. CDR3 in amino acids: CASSLGAGGGYNEQFF. CDR3 DNA sequence: TGTGCCAGCAGCTTGGGCGCAGGGGGTGGTTACAATGAGCAGTTCTTC. Using reference TRBV5-4 and TRBJ2-1 for the parts outside the CDR3, the full variable domain is ETGVTQSPTHLIKTRGQQVTLRCSSQSGHNTVSWYQQALGQGPQFIFQYYREEENGRGNFPPRFSGLQFPNYSSELNVNALELDDSALYLCASSLGAGGGYNEQFFGPGTRLTVL.

This clone was detected only a few times. The junction shows a germline mismatch at one end, possibly a read error. The chain employs TRBV9 and TRBJ2-1; 13 bases agree with TRBD2. The CDR3 is 15 amino acids. CDR1 and CDR2 (germline): SGDLS, YYNGEE. For the CDR3, the DNA is TGTGCCAGCAGCGACGCCGGGACTAGCGGGAATGTGCAGTTCTTC. Its protein product is CASSDAGTSGNVQFF.

The chain combines TRBV19 with TRBJ2-6; D uncertain. The CDR3 is made up of 12 amino acids. Germline-derived CDR1 and CDR2 are LNHDA and SQIVND (reference sequence). Trimming stripped 9 bases from V and 0 bases from J, with 3 bases between. CDR3 loop: CASSSGANVLTF. Here the CDR3 DNA reads TGTGCCAGCAGCTCTGGGGCCAACGTCCTGACTTTC.

The genes are TRBV3-1 (or the pseudogene TRBV3-2) and TRBJ2-6; D perhaps matches TRBD1 (5 bases). Germline CDR1 reads LGHDT; CDR2 reads YNNKEL (reference sequence). This CDR3 region has 18 residues. The V gene lost 0 bases and the J gene lost 0 bases, with 12 bases spanning the gap. The CDR3 is CASSQEPGSLSGANVLTF. The DNA of the CDR3 is TGTGCCAGCAGCCAAGAGCCAGGGTCCCTCTCTGGGGCCAACGTCCTGACTTTC.

This clone has just a few counts. V is TRBV7-3 and J is TRBJ2-2; 7 bases match TRBD2. V lost 5 bases and J lost 2; bases outside the gene matches: 5. The CDR3 runs to 15 residues. In germline, CDR1 is SGHTA, CDR2 FQGTGA. CDR3 residues: CASSSGTLNTGELFF. CDR3 in DNA: TGTGCCAGCAGCAGCGGGACTCTAAACACCGGGGAGCTGTTTTTT.

The rearrangement links TRBV5-1 to TRBJ1-6; tentatively, D is TRBD1 (6 bases). Trimming shortened V by 0 bases and J by 5 bases, and 12 bases separated the two germline ends. CDR3 length equals 16 residues. CDR1 is SGHRS and CDR2 is YFSETQ in the germline V gene. This CDR3 reads CASSLAGQQDNSPLHF. CDR3 in DNA: TGCGCCAGCAGCTTGGCTGGACAGCAAGATAATTCACCCCTCCACTTT. The full variable domain, in which reference TRBV5-1 and TRBJ1-6 provide the parts outside the CDR3, is KAGVTQTPRYLIKTRGQQVTLSCSPISGHRSVSWYQQTPGQGLQFLFEYFSETQRNKGNFPGRFSGRQFSNSRSEMNVSTLELGDSALYLCASSLAGQQDNSPLHFGNGTRLTVT.

The V and J genes are TRBV6-2 or TRBV6-3 and TRBJ2-1; TRBD1 agrees at 7 bases. Per the germline V gene, CDR1 is MNHEY and CDR2 is SVGEGT. The junction had 2 bases not matched to a gene; V was cut back by 0 bases and J by 0 bases. The CDR3 runs 16 residues. CDR3: CASSYSTGSSYNEQFF. The CDR3 nucleotides read TGTGCCAGCAGTTACTCGACAGGGAGCTCCTACAATGAGCAGTTCTTC.

CDR3 sequence: CASSRQGDYGYTF. CDR3 nucleotides: TGTGCCAGCAGTCGACAGGGGGACTATGGCTACACCTTC. The gene calls are TRBV6-5 and TRBJ1-2; 9 bases align to TRBD1. CDR1 and CDR2 from the germline V gene are MNHEY and SVGAGI. The CDR3 contains 13 residues. With 5 bases clipped from V and 3 bases from J, the junction kept 1 base outside the gene matches.

This clone has more than one count but fewer than ten. The chain recombines TRBV10-3 with TRBJ1-5; a possible D gene is TRBD1 (5 bases). Trimming removed 0 bases from V and 1 base from J, with 16 bases in between. Germline CDR1 ENHRY, CDR2 SYGVKD. The CDR3 length is 18 residues. The CDR3, as DNA: TGTGCCATCAGTGAGTCGAAGGCAGGGATGGGCAGCAATCAGCCCCAGCATTTT. Its translation is CAISESKAGMGSNQPQHF.

This chain links TRBV7-7 with TRBJ2-2, with D possibly TRBD1 on 6 matching bases. The V gene's germline CDR1 is SSHAT and CDR2 FNYEAQ (reference sequence). V lost 5 bases to trimming and J lost 0 bases, with 13 bases between them. This CDR3 is built from 16 residues. CDR3 nucleotides: TGTGCCAGCAGCCTGGGGGCAGGGTCGAACACCGGGGAGCTGTTTTTT. As protein: CASSLGAGSNTGELFF.

V gene TRBV3-1 (or the pseudogene TRBV3-2) combines with J gene TRBJ1-4, with D possibly TRBD1 on 6 matching bases. This CDR3 has 14 amino acids. V was shortened by 3 bases and J by 8 bases, with 13 bases between the two germline ends. Germline loops: CDR1 LGHDT, CDR2 YNNKEL (reference sequence). The DNA for the CDR3 is TGTGCCAGCAGCCAGAGGGGGACAAGCGAAAAACTGTTTTTT. Translation gives CASSQRGTSEKLFF.

The chain is built from TRBV5-1 and TRBJ2-7, with D perhaps TRBD1 (6 bases). V was clipped by 4 bases and J by 1 base, with 12 bases between them. The CDR3 runs to 14 residues. Germline CDR1 SGHRS, CDR2 YFSETQ. The CDR3 is CASSLDSLSYEQYF. In DNA, the CDR3 is TGCGCCAGCAGCCTGGACAGCCTTTCCTACGAGCAGTACTTC.

V usage is TRBV15 and J usage is TRBJ2-5, with D perhaps TRBD2 (5 bases). CDR3 length: 14 amino acids. The ends were cut back, 0 bases at V and 5 bases at J, with 10 bases in the middle. Germline CDR1 and CDR2: LNHNV and YYDKDF (reference sequence). For the CDR3, the DNA is TGTGCCACCAGCAGAGATGGAGGTTATGAGACCCAGTACTTC. Protein product: CATSRDGGYETQYF. Supplemented by reference TRBV15 and TRBJ2-5, the full variable domain reads DAMVIQNPRYQVTQFGKPVTLSCSQTLNHNVMYWYQQKSSQAPKLLFHYYDKDFNNEADTPDNFQSRRPNTSFCFLDIRSPGLGDTAMYLCATSRDGGYETQYFGPGTRLLVL.

The rearrangement joins TRBV6-2 or TRBV6-3 to TRBJ1-1; 7 nucleotides match TRBD1. This CDR3 region has 15 residues. J gave up 6 bases and V 0 bases, and 7 bases lay outside the gene matches. CDR1 is MNHEY, CDR2 SVGEGT, per germline. CDR3 region: CASSYSLGGLAEAFF. CDR3 in DNA: TGTGCCAGCAGTTACTCGCTAGGGGGCCTCGCTGAAGCTTTCTTT.

V and J are TRBV7-2 and TRBJ2-2; TRBD2 matches 8 bases. The germline V gene has CDR1 SGHTA and CDR2 FQGNSA. V lost 6 bases, J lost 7 bases, and 7 bases stayed unmatched. The CDR3 covers 14 residues. CDR3 region: CASRRTSSVGELFF. CDR3 coding DNA: TGTGCCAGCAGGAGGACTAGCTCGGTCGGGGAGCTGTTTTTT. Filled out from reference TRBV7-2 and TRBJ2-2, the complete variable domain reads GAGVSQSPSNKVTEKGKDVELRCDPISGHTALYWYRQSLGQGLEFLIYFQGNSAPDKSGLPSDRFSAERTGGSVSTLTIQRTQQEDSAVYLCASRRTSSVGELFFGEGSRLTVL.

This clone was seen once. This chain connects TRBV18 to TRBJ1-4; D gene uncertain. The CDR3 extends over 12 amino acids. The germline gives CDR1 KGHSH, CDR2 LQKENI. Trimming shortened V by 6 bases and J by 8 bases, and 10 bases separated the two germline ends. The DNA for the CDR3 is TGTGCCAGCTCCGGGTCTAGGGAAAAACTGTTTTTT. It specifies CASSGSREKLFF.

This clone was counted only a few times. This chain links TRBV7-2 with TRBJ2-5, with D perhaps TRBD2 (6 bases). This CDR3 has 14 amino acids. Between the trimmed V and J ends, which lost 5 bases and 2 bases, there was a span of 12 bases. From germline, CDR1 is SGHTA and CDR2 FQGNSA. For the CDR3, the DNA is TGTGCCAGCAGCCCAGGGACTTATCAAGAGACCCAGTACTTC. The encoded protein is CASSPGTYQETQYF.

This clone was seen a handful of times. The V and J genes are TRBV9 and TRBJ1-1; D remains ambiguous. Germline V gene data show CDR1 as SGDLS and CDR2 as YYNGEE. V lost 0 bases and J lost 0, with 3 bases in between. The CDR3 is made up of 13 amino acids. CDR3 nucleotide sequence: TGTGCCAGCAGCGTAGACATGAACACTGAAGCTTTCTTT. Protein product: CASSVDMNTEAFF.

This clone was detected a few times. The CDR3, as DNA: TGTGCCAGCAGTTACTCGACAGGGGCAGATACGCAGTATTTT. This gives the protein CASSYSTGADTQYF. The chain recombines TRBV6-2 or TRBV6-3 with TRBJ2-3, with 8 bases aligning to TRBD1. CDR1 and CDR2 (germline): MNHEY, SVGEGT. V was pared by 0 bases and J by 4 bases, with 0 bases of the junction left unmatched. This CDR3 contains 14 residues.

In its sample, this clone was seen a few times. V is TRBV27 and J is TRBJ1-1; 7 nucleotides line up with TRBD1. CDR1 is MNHEY and CDR2 is SMNVEV in the germline V gene (reference sequence). With 4 bases clipped from V and 10 bases from J, the junction kept 18 bases outside the gene matches. The length of the CDR3 is 16 residues. CDR3 nucleotide sequence: TGTGCCAGCAGTTCCAAAATCGGACAGGTCAGGCTTGCAGCTTTCTTT. Its translation is CASSSKIGQVRLAAFF.

The table lists this clone with a count of one. This chain joins TRBV7-2 and TRBJ1-2, with D perhaps TRBD1 (5 bases). The germline gives CDR1 SGHTA, CDR2 FQGNSA. The ends were cut back, 6 bases at V and 2 bases at J, with 10 bases in the middle. The CDR3 is 13 amino acids. As DNA, the CDR3 is TGTGCCAGCAGTTGGACACTAAACTATGGCTACACCTTC. It codes for CASSWTLNYGYTF.

This clone appeared a few times. This rearrangement joins TRBV3-1 (or the pseudogene TRBV3-2) to TRBJ1-6; 7 nucleotides align to TRBD1. The germline V gene encodes CDR1 LGHDT and CDR2 YNNKEL (reference sequence). V lost 8 bases, J lost 5 bases, and 3 bases stayed unmatched. CDR3 size: 13 residues. The DNA of the CDR3 is TGTGCCAGCTGTACAGGGGATAATTCACCCCTCCACTTT. Its protein product is CASCTGDNSPLHF.

The gene calls are TRBV27 and TRBJ1-1; 11 positions agree with TRBD1. The CDR3 runs to 13 residues. Germline loops: CDR1 MNHEY, CDR2 SMNVEV (reference sequence). V lost 3 bases and J lost 8; bases outside the gene matches: 2. The CDR3 is CASSFRTGGEAFF. CDR3 in DNA: TGTGCCAGCAGTTTCCGGACAGGGGGCGAAGCTTTCTTT.

The V gene is TRBV7-2, the J gene TRBJ1-2, with TRBD1 matching over 7 bases. Germline V gene data show CDR1 as SGHTA and CDR2 as FQGNSA. Losses at the gene ends were 1 base for V and 5 bases for J; bases not matched to a gene: 7. The CDR3 is 15 amino acids. The CDR3 loop is CASSLVRGQLYGYTF. DNA of the CDR3: TGTGCCAGCAGCTTAGTGCGGGGACAGCTTTATGGCTACACCTTC. Based on the CDR3 plus reference TRBV7-2 and TRBJ1-2, the full variable domain is GAGVSQSPSNKVTEKGKDVELRCDPISGHTALYWYRQSLGQGLEFLIYFQGNSAPDKSGLPSDRFSAERTGGSVSTLTIQRTQQEDSAVYLCASSLVRGQLYGYTFGSGTRLTVV.

The chain couples TRBV13 to TRBJ2-5; 13 bases map to TRBD2. The trim removed 7 bases at V and 5 bases at J, leaving 10 bases unmatched. The CDR3 length is 16 residues. Per the germline V gene, CDR1 is PRHDT and CDR2 is FYEKMQ (reference sequence). The CDR3 loop reads CASTLGLAGAWETQYF. The CDR3 DNA reads as TGTGCCAGCACCCTAGGACTAGCGGGGGCCTGGGAGACCCAGTACTTC.

J is TRBJ2-7 and V is TRBV4-1, with 10 nucleotides matching TRBD1. This CDR3 region has 16 residues. The J segment lost 5 bases and the V segment lost 1 base, leaving 8 bases of the junction unmatched. Germline V CDR1 and CDR2: MGHRA, YSYEKL. For the CDR3, the DNA is TGCGCCAGCAGCCAAGTTTCGACAGGGGGCATAGACGAGCAGTACTTC. Translating gives CASSQVSTGGIDEQYF.